This TCR beta chain is drawn from a study of blood T cell repertoires in COVID-19. About the study: Material from acute and convalescent COVID-19 was sourced from the United States, Italy and Spain. PBMCs, B-cell-depleted T cells, or T cells provided the cDNA or gDNA that made up the material.

CDR3 size: 15 residues. CDR1 and CDR2 from the germline V gene are GTSNPN and SVGIG (reference sequence). Trimming removed 3 bases from V and 6 bases from J, with 18 bases in between. Assay: immunoSEQ multiplex PCR; the TCRdb copy retains only in-frame clones and omits some. Of 200,000 to 250,000 clones listed, around nine tenths are singletons. The clonotype comes from a woman aged 60 to 75 with acute or convalescent COVID-19. The chain links TRBV30 to TRBJ1-5; D is possibly TRBD1 (5 bases). Sequences were obtained from peripheral blood. This chain's CDR3 is CAWSAQGIWGQPQHF. The CDR3 DNA reads TGTGCCTGGAGCGCCCAGGGCATTTGGGGTCAGCCCCAGCATTTT. The complete variable domain, with remaining parts taken from reference TRBV30 and TRBJ1-5, reads SQTIHQWPATLVQPVGSPLSLECTVEGTSNPNLYWYRQAAGRGLQLLFYSVGIGQISSEVPQNLSASRPQDRQFILSSKKLLLSDSGFYLCAWSAQGIWGQPQHFGDGTRLSIL.